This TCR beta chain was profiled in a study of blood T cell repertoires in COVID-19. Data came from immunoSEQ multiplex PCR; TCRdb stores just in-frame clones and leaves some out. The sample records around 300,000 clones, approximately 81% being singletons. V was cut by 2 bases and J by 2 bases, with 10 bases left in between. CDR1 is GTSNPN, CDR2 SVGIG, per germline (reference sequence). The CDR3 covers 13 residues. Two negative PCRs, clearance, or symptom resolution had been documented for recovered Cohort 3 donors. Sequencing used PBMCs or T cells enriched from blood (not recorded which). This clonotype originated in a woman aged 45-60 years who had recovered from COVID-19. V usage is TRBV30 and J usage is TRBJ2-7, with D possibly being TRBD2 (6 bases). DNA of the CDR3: TGTGCCTGGAGTATTAGCGGTCCCTACGAGCAGTACTTC. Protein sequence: CAWSISGPYEQYF. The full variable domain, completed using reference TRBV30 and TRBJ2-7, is SQTIHQWPATLVQPVGSPLSLECTVEGTSNPNLYWYRQAAGRGLQLLFYSVGIGQISSEVPQNLSASRPQDRQFILSSKKLLLSDSGFYLCAWSISGPYEQYFGPGTRLTVT.